These T cell receptor beta chains were read from a single sample in a study of T cells in Graves' hyperthyroidism and ophthalmopathy. From the multiplex PCR reads, TCRdb called clonotypes with MiXCR, one entry per CDR3 protein. The sample carries some 740,000 distinct CDR3 sequences, around 13% recorded once. The specimen sequenced was blood. These receptors all stem from a woman aged 18-29 years with Graves' hyperthyroidism. Each CDR3 is given with its conserved first and last residue. Each record gives: J gene, V gene, D gene, CDR3 protein. The D gene is left open where the match is weak.

TRBJ1-1,TRBV20-1,TRBD1,CSARARDRGLTEAFF
TRBJ2-7,TRBV2,NA,CASSVGRPYEQYF
TRBJ1-1,TRBV10-3,TRBD1,CAISESHVEGQANTEAFF
TRBJ2-5,TRBV7-9,TRBD1,CASGTGGIVSIQETQYF
TRBJ2-1,TRBV27,TRBD2,CASSLPGLASNEQFF
TRBJ2-1,TRBV7-2,TRBD2,CASKILAADNEQFF
TRBJ2-7,TRBV5-6,TRBD1,CASSLKPGQGTNEQYF
TRBJ1-2,TRBV15,NA,CATSRGGSYGYTF
TRBJ2-1,TRBV7-9,NA,CASTKSRDYNEQFF
TRBJ2-7,TRBV19,NA,CASSNRVVNDEQYF
TRBJ2-1,TRBV2,NA,CASFTSSYNEQFF
TRBJ2-1,TRBV12-3/TRBV12-4,NA,CASRPTVFSYNEQFF
TRBJ2-5,TRBV28,NA,CASSLGATTLPETQYF
TRBJ2-7,TRBV6-1,TRBD2,CASSRPRVAGVGEQYF
TRBJ2-5,TRBV9,TRBD2,CASSASGAFQETQYF
TRBJ2-1,TRBV20-1,TRBD2,CSASKLAESSYNEQFF
TRBJ1-5,TRBV7-9,NA,CASSQYAQPQHF
TRBJ2-2,TRBV20-1,TRBD1,CSARDLRTGNTGELFF
TRBJ2-7,TRBV4-1,NA,CASSQTGRDYEQYF
TRBJ2-7,TRBV4-1,NA,CASSQVRGELGEQYF
TRBJ1-5,TRBV28,TRBD1,CASSYQQGARQPQHF
TRBJ2-7,TRBV5-6,TRBD1,CASSWGQGEHISYEQYF
TRBJ2-2,TRBV12-3/TRBV12-4,NA,CASSLWGSGELFF
TRBJ2-7,TRBV5-1,TRBD2,CASSLGRTSGYEQYF
TRBJ2-1,TRBV11-2,NA,CASSLRGTYNEQFF
TRBJ2-7,TRBV12-3/TRBV12-4,NA,CASSSYRRSSYEQYF
TRBJ1-1,TRBV30,TRBD1,CAWDRDMNTEAFF
TRBJ2-2,TRBV7-3,TRBD2,CASSPYLSGGNTGELFF
TRBJ2-7,TRBV18,TRBD2,CASSPTGLAGVGTYEQYF
TRBJ2-4,TRBV30,TRBD2,CAWGEGKNIQYF
TRBJ1-5,TRBV6-1,NA,CASSRTPHSNQPQHF
TRBJ2-1,TRBV9,NA,CASSPRDIPYNEQFF